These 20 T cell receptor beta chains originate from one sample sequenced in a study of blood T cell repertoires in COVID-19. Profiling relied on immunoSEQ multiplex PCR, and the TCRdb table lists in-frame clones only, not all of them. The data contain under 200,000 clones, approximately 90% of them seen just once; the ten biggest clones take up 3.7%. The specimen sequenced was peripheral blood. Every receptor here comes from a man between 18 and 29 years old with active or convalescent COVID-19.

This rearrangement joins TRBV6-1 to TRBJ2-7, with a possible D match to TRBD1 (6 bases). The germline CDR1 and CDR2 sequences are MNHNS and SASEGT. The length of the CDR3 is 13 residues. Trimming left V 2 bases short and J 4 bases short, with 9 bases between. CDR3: CASSEIRGYEQYV. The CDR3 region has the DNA TGTGCCAGCAGTGAAATCAGGGGATACGAGCAGTACGTC.

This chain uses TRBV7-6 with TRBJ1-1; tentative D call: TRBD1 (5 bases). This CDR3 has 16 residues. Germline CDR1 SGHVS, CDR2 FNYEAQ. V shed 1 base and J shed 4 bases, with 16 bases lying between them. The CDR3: CASSLVSGGGGTEAFF. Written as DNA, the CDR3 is TGTGCCAGCAGCTTAGTTTCTGGGGGAGGAGGCACTGAAGCTTTCTTT.

For the CDR3, the DNA is TGCGCCAGCGCGTGGAGCCGGACAGGGGCTCAGCCCCAGCATTTT. It codes for CASAWSRTGAQPQHF. V is TRBV10-2 and J is TRBJ1-5, with 9 bases identical to TRBD1. With V trimmed by 8 bases and J by 6 bases, 11 bases remained unmatched. The CDR3 covers 15 residues. Germline loops: CDR1 WSHSY, CDR2 SAAADI.

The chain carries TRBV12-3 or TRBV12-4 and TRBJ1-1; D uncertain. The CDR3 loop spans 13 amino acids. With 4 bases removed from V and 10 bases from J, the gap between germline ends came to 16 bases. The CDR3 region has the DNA TGTGCCAGCAGTTCCCATGATGAGGTGGTAGCTTTCTTT. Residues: CASSSHDEVVAFF.

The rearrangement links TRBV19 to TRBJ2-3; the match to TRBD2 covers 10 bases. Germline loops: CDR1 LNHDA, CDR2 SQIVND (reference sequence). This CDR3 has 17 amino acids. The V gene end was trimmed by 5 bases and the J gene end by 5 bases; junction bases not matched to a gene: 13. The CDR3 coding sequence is TGTGCCAGTAGTTTTTCCGGGACTAGCGTCTTGGGAGATACGCAGTATTTT. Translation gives CASSFSGTSVLGDTQYF.

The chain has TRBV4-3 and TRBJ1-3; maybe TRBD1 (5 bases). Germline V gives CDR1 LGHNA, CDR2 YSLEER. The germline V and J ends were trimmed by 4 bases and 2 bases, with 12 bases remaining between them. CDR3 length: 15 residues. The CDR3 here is CASSPGGAPGNTIYF. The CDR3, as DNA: TGCGCCAGCAGCCCCGGAGGGGCCCCTGGAAACACCATATATTTT.

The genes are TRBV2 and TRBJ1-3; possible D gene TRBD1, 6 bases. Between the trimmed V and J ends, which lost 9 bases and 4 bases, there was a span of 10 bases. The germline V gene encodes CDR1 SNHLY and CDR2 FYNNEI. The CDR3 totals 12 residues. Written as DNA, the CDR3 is TGTGCCAGACAGGGATCCGGAAACACCATATATTTT. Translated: CARQGSGNTIYF. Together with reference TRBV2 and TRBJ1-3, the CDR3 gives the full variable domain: EPEVTQTPSHQVTQMGQEVILRCVPISNHLYFYWYRQILGQKVEFLVSFYNNEISEKSEIFDDQFSVERPDGSNFTLKIRSTKLEDSAMYFCARQGSGNTIYFGEGSWLTVV.

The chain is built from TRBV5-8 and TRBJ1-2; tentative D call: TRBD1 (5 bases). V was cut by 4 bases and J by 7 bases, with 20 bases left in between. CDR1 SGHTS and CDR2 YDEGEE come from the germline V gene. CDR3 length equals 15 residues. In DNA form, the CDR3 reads TGTGCCAGCAGCCGACCCGGGGGAGCCGCGCGTGGCTACACCTTC. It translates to CASSRPGGAARGYTF.

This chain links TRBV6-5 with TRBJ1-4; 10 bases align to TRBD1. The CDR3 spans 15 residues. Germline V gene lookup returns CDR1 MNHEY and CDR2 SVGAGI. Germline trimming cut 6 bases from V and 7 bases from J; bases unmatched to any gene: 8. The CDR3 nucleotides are TGTGCCAGCAGGGGAATCGGGACAGGGGTTGAAAAACTGTTTTTT. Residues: CASRGIGTGVEKLFF.

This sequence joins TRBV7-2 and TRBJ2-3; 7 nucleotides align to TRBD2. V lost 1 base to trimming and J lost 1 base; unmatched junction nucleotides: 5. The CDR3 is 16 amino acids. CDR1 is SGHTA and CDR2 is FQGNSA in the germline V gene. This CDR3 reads CASSLGAGAGTDTQYF. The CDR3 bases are TGTGCCAGCAGCTTAGGTGCGGGAGCGGGCACAGATACGCAGTATTTT.

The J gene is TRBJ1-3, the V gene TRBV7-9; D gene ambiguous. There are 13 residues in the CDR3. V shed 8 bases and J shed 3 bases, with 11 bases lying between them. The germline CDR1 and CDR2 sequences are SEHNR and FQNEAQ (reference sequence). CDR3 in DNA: TGTGCCAGCTCGACGGGAAATGGAAACACCATATATTTT. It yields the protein CASSTGNGNTIYF.

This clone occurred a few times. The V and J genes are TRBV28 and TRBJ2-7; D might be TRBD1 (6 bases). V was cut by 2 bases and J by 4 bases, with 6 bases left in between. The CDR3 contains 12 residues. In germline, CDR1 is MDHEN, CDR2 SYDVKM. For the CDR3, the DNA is TGTGCCAGCAGTTTAAGGGGGTACGAGCAGTACTTC. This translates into CASSLRGYEQYF.

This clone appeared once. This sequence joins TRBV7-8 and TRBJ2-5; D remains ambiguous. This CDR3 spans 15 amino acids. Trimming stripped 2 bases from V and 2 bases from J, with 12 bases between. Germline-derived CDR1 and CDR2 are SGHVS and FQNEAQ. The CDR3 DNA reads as TGTGCCAGCAGCTTACTCTCACGGAGTCAAGAGACCCAGTACTTC. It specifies CASSLLSRSQETQYF.

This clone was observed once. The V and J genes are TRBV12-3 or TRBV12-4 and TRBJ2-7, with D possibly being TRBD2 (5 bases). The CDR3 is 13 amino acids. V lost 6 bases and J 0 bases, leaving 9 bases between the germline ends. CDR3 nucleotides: TGTGCCAGCAGCCGGACTTTCTCCTACGAGCAGTACTTC. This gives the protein CASSRTFSYEQYF.

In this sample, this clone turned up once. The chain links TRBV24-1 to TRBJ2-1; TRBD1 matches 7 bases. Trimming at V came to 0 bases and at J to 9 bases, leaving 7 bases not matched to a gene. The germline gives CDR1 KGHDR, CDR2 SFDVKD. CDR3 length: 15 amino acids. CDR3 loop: CATSDLTGANGEQFF. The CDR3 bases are TGTGCCACCAGTGATTTGACAGGGGCTAATGGTGAGCAGTTCTTC.

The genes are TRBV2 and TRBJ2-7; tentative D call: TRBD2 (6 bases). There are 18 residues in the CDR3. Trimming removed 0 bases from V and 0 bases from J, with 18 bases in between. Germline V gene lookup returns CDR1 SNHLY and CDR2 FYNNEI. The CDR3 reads CASSEASTLGGSSYEQYV. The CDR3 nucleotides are TGTGCCAGCAGTGAAGCCTCGACGCTCGGGGGAAGCTCCTACGAGCAGTACGTC.

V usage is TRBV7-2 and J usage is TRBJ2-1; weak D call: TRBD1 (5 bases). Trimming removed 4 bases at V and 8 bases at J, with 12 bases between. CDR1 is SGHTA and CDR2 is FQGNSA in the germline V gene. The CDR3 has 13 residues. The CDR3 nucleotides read TGTGCCAGCAGCTCGATCAGGGTCTATGAGCAGTTCTTC. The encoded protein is CASSSIRVYEQFF.

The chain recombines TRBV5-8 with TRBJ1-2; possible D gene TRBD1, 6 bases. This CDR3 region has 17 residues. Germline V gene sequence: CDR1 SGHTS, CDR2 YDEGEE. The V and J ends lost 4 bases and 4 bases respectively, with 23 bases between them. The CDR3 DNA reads TGTGCCAGCAGCGCGGGCGTGGGGGGGGCCCTGAGCTATGGCTACACCTTC. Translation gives CASSAGVGGALSYGYTF. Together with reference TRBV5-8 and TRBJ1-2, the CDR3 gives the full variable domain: EAGVTQSPTHLIKTRGQQATLRCSPISGHTSVYWYQQALGLGLQFLLWYDEGEERNRGNFPPRFSGRQFPNYSSELNVNALELEDSALYLCASSAGVGGALSYGYTFGSGTRLTVV.

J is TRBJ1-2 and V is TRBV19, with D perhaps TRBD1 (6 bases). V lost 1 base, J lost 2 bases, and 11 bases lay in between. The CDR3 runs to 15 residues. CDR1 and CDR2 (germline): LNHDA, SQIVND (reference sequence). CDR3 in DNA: TGTGCCAGTAGTATAGTATCCGGACAGAACTATGGCTACACCTTC. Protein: CASSIVSGQNYGYTF.

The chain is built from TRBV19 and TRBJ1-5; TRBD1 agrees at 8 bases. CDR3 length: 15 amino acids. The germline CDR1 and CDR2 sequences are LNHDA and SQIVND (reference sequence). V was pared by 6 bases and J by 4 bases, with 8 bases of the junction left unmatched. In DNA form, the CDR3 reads TGTGCCAGTAGCCAGGGGGCGAATTGGAATCAGCCCCAGCATTTT. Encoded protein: CASSQGANWNQPQHF.